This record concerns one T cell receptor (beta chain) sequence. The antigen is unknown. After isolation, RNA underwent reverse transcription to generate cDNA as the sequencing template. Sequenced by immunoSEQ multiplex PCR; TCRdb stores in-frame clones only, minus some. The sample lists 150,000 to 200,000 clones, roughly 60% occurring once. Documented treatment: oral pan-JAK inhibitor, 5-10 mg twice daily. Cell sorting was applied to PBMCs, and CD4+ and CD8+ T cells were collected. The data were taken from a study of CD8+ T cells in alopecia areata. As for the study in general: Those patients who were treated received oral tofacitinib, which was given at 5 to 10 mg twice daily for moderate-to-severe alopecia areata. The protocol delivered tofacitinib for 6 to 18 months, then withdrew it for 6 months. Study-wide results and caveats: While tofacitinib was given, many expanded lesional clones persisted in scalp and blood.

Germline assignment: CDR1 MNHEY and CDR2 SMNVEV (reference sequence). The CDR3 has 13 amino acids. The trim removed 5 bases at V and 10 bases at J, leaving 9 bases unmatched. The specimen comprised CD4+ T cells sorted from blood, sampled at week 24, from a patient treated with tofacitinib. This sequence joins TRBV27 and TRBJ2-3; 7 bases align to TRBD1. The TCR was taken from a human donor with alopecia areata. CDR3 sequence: CASSGLSGGAQYF. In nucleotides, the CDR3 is TGTGCCAGCAGTGGACTTTCAGGGGGTGCGCAGTATTTT.